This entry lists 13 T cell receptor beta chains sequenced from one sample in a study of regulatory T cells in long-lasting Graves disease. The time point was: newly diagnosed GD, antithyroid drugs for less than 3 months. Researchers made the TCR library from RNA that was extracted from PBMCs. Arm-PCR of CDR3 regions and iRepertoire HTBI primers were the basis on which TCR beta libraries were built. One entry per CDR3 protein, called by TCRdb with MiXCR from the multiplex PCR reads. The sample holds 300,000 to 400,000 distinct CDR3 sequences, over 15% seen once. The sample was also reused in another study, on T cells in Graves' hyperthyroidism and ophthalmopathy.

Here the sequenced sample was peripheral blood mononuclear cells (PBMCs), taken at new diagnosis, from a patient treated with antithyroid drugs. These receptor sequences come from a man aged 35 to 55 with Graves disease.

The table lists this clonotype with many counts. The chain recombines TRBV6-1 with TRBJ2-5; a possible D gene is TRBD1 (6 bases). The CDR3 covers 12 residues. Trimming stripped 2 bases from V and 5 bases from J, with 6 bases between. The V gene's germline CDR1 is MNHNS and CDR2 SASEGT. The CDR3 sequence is CASSEQGETQYF. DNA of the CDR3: TGTGCCAGCAGTGAACAGGGGGAGACCCAGTACTTC.

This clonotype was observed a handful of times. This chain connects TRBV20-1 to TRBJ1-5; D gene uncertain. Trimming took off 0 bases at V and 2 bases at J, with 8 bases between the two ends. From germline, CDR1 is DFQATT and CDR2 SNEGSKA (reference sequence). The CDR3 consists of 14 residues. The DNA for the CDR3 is TGCAGTGCTAGAGAAGGGCTGGGCAATCAGCCCCAGCATTTT. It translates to CSAREGLGNQPQHF.

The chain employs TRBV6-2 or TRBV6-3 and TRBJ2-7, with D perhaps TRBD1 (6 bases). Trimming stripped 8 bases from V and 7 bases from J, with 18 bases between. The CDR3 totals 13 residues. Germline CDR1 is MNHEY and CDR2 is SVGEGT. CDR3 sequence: CASHPGQSKEQYF. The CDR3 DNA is TGTGCCAGCCACCCCGGACAGTCGAAAGAGCAGTACTTC.

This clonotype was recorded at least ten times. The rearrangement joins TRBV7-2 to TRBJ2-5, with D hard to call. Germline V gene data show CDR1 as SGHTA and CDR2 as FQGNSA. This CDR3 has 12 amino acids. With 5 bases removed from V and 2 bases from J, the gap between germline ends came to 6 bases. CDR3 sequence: CASSGYQETQYF. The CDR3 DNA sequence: TGTGCCAGCAGCGGATATCAAGAGACCCAGTACTTC.

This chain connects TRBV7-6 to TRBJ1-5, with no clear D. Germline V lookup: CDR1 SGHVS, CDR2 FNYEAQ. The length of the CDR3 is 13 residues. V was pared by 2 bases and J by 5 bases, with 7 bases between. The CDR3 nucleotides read TGTGCCAGCAGCTTAACTCCGGATCAGCCCCAGCATTTT. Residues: CASSLTPDQPQHF. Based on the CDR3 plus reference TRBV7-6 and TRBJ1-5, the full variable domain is GAGVSQSPRYKVTKRGQDVALRCDPISGHVSLYWYRQALGQGPEFLTYFNYEAQQDKSGLPNDRFSAERPEGSISTLTIQRTEQRDSAMYRCASSLTPDQPQHFGDGTRLSIL.

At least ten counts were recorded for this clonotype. CDR3 loop: CASSRTSGGADTQYF. The CDR3 bases are TGCGCCAGCAGCCGGACTAGCGGGGGGGCAGATACGCAGTATTTT. This sequence joins TRBV5-1 and TRBJ2-3, with 15 bases that match TRBD2. Germline values: CDR1 SGHRS, CDR2 YFSETQ. Trimming took 4 bases from V and 4 from J; bases not matched to a gene: 1. CDR3 length: 15 amino acids.

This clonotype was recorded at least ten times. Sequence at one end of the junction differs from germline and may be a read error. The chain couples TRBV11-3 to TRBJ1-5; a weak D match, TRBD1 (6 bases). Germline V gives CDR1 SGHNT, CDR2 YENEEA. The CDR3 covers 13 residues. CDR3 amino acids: CASSLGGGQPQHF. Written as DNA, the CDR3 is TGTGCCAGCAGTTTAGGAGGGGGGCAGCCCCAGCATTTT. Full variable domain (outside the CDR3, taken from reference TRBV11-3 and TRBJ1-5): EAGVVQSPRYKIIEKKQPVAFWCNPISGHNTLYWYLQNLGQGPELLIRYENEEAVDDSQLPKDRFSAERLKGVDSTLKIQPAELGDSAVYLCASSLGGGQPQHFGDGTRLSIL.

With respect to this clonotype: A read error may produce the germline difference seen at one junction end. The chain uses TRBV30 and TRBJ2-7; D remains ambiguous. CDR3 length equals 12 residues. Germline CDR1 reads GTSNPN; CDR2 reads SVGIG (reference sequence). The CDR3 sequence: CAWTISSSEQYF. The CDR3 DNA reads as TGTGCCTGGACCATAAGTTCCTCCGAGCAGTACTTC.

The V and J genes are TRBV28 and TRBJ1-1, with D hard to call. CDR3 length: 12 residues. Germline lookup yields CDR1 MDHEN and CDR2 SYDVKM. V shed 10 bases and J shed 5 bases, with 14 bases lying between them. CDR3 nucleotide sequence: TGTGCCACGCGGCGCGGGCAGACTGAAGCTTTCTTT. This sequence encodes CATRRGQTEAFF.

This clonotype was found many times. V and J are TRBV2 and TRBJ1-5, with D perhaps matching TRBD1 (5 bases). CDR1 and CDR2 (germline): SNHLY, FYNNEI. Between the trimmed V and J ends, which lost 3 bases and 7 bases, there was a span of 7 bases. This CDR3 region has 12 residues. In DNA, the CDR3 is TGTGCCAGCAGTGATTGGGACCAGCCCCAGCATTTT. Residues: CASSDWDQPQHF.

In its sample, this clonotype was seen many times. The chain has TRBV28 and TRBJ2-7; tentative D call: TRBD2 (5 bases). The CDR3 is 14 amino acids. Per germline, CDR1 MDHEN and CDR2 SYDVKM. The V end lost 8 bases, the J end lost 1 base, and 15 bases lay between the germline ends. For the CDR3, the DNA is TGTGCCAGCTTAGGGTTTTCGGGGTCCTACGAGCAGTACTTC. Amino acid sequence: CASLGFSGSYEQYF.

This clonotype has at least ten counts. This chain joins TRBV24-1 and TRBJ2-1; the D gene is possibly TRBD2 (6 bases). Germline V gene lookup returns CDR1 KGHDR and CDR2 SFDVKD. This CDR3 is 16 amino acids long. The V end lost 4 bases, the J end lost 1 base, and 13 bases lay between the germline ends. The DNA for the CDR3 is TGTGCCACCAGTGAGGGCGGAGGGCGTTCCTACAATGAGCAGTTCTTC. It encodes CATSEGGGRSYNEQFF.

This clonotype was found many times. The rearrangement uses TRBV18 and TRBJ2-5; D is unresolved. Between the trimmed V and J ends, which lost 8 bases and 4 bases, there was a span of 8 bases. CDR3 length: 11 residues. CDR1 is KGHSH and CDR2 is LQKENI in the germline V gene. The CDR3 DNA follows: TGTGCCAGCACCGGTCGAGAGACCCAGTACTTC. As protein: CASTGRETQYF. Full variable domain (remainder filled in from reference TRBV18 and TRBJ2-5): NAGVMQNPRHLVRRRGQEARLRCSPMKGHSHVYWYRQLPEEGLKFMVYLQKENIIDESGMPKERFSAEFPKEGPSILRIQQVVRGDSAAYFCASTGRETQYFGPGTRLLVL.